Following are 32 T cell receptor beta chains from one sample sequenced in a study of T cell repertoires in cytomegalovirus infection. MiXCR, run by TCRdb on the reads, gives a single entry per CDR3 protein. This table has about 440,000 distinct CDR3 sequences, approximately 30% appearing once. Sequenced: PBMCs. Every receptor here comes from a human donor in good health (CMV status not recorded). Some clones in this sample may be carry-over from other donors' samples.

The rearrangement joins TRBV11-1 to TRBJ2-1, with D uncertain. V was shortened by 1 base and J by 9 bases, with 10 bases between the two germline ends. The CDR3 loop spans 13 amino acids. Per germline, CDR1 SGHAT and CDR2 FQDESV (reference sequence). The DNA of the CDR3 is TGTGCCAGCAGCTTAGAGGCTGGTCTTGAGCAGTTCTTC. It translates to CASSLEAGLEQFF.

A few counts support this clonotype. This chain uses TRBV7-2 with TRBJ1-3, with a weak D call TRBD1 (6 bases). Trimming removed 2 bases at V and 0 bases at J, with 17 bases between. CDR1 and CDR2 (germline): SGHTA, FQGNSA. The CDR3 runs 18 residues. CDR3 sequence reads: CASSLNPQGHLSGNTIYF. The CDR3, as DNA: TGTGCCAGCAGCTTAAACCCCCAGGGACACCTCTCTGGAAACACCATATATTTT.

This clonotype was counted many times. V gene TRBV20-1 combines with J gene TRBJ1-2, with 9 positions matching TRBD1. After removal of 0 bases from V and 6 bases from J, the junction contained 11 bases not matched to a gene. The CDR3 loop spans 16 amino acids. Germline-derived CDR1 and CDR2 are DFQATT and SNEGSKA (reference sequence). CDR3 DNA: TGCAGTGCTAGAGATTACACAGGGGGCGGGTTTCATGGCTACACCTTC. Translation: CSARDYTGGGFHGYTF.

V gene TRBV4-3 combines with J gene TRBJ1-1, with D unclear. V was clipped by 0 bases and J by 1 base, with 9 bases between them. The CDR3 is made up of 15 amino acids. Germline V lookup: CDR1 LGHNA, CDR2 YSLEER. The DNA of the CDR3 is TGCGCCAGCAGCCAAGAGGCGTTGGGGAACACTGAAGCTTTCTTT. It translates to CASSQEALGNTEAFF.

Note on this clonotype: The junction shows a germline mismatch at one end, possibly a read error. The chain has TRBV10-3 and TRBJ2-3; the D gene could be TRBD1 or TRBD2 (5 bases each). Germline-derived CDR1 and CDR2 are ENHRY and SYGVKD. The CDR3 contains 15 residues. The CDR3: CAISLTVIEGDTPYF. The CDR3 DNA follows: TGTGCCATCAGTCTGACAGTTATAGAGGGAGATACGCCGTATTTT.

The sample holds a few counts of this clonotype. The chain has TRBV10-3 and TRBJ2-1, with 12 bases lining up with TRBD2. Germline CDR1 and CDR2: ENHRY and SYGVKD. The length of the CDR3 is 14 residues. With V trimmed by 10 bases and J by 3 bases, 4 bases remained unmatched. The CDR3 DNA reads as TGTGCCACCTCACTAGCGGGGGGCTACAATGAGCAGTTCTTC. Protein sequence: CATSLAGGYNEQFF.

This clonotype was counted a few times. This chain connects TRBV28 to TRBJ1-4; the match to TRBD1 covers 7 bases. The CDR3 runs to 18 residues. V shed 5 bases and J 3 bases; nucleotides not matched to a gene: 15. Germline V lookup: CDR1 MDHEN, CDR2 SYDVKM. The CDR3 DNA reads TGTGCCAGCAGTCCCCGCCCGACAGGGTTCGATTCTAATGAAAAACTGTTTTTT. Translation: CASSPRPTGFDSNEKLFF.

Only a few counts were recorded for this clonotype. The CDR3 region has the DNA TGCGCCAGCAGCTTGGCGTACCAAGAGACCCAGTACTTC. As protein: CASSLAYQETQYF. The chain employs TRBV5-1 and TRBJ2-5, with D unclear. V gave up 0 bases and J gave up 0 bases, with 3 bases separating them. CDR3 size: 13 residues. Looked up from germline, CDR1 is SGHRS and CDR2 is YFSETQ.

In its sample, this clonotype was seen once. At one end, the junction sequence differs from germline, possibly due to a read error. The genes are TRBV7-6 and TRBJ1-3; the D is unclear. The germline V gene has CDR1 SGHVS and CDR2 FNYEAQ. This CDR3 spans 13 amino acids. In DNA, the CDR3 is TGTGCCAGCGGCTTAGGTTCTGGAAACACCATATATTTT. It specifies CASGLGSGNTIYF.

The rearrangement uses TRBV6-5 and TRBJ1-2, with TRBD1 identical over 8 bases. This CDR3 has 15 residues. V trimming: 0 bases; J trimming: 4 bases; junction bases outside the gene matches: 4. CDR1 and CDR2 from the germline V gene are MNHEY and SVGAGI. CDR3 sequence: CASSYSTTGGYGYTF. Here the CDR3 DNA reads TGTGCCAGCAGTTACTCGACAACAGGGGGCTATGGCTACACCTTC.

This clonotype appeared many times. The chain is built from TRBV28 and TRBJ1-1; possibly TRBD1 for D (5 bases). V was clipped by 6 bases and J by 10 bases, with 15 bases between them. The length of the CDR3 is 12 residues. CDR1 and CDR2 (germline): MDHEN, SYDVKM. DNA of the CDR3: TGTGCCAGCAGGGTCCAGGGTGCGGGAGCTTTCTTT. Its protein is CASRVQGAGAFF.

This clonotype was counted many times. The chain has TRBV7-6 and TRBJ2-1, with D uncertain. Germline V gives CDR1 SGHVS, CDR2 FNYEAQ. This CDR3 spans 16 amino acids. V lost 1 base and J 9 bases, leaving 19 bases between the germline ends. This CDR3 is CASSLGSRRMVVEQFF. The CDR3, as DNA: TGTGCCAGCAGCTTAGGATCGAGACGGATGGTTGTTGAGCAGTTCTTC. The full variable domain, rest sourced from reference TRBV7-6 and TRBJ2-1, is GAGVSQSPRYKVTKRGQDVALRCDPISGHVSLYWYRQALGQGPEFLTYFNYEAQQDKSGLPNDRFSAERPEGSISTLTIQRTEQRDSAMYRCASSLGSRRMVVEQFFGPGTRLTVL.

The V call is TRBV19, the J call TRBJ2-1; 16 nucleotides match TRBD2. This CDR3 contains 19 residues. Trimming cost V 4 bases and J 8 bases; bases outside gene matches: 14. Germline V CDR1 and CDR2: LNHDA, SQIVND (reference sequence). Here the CDR3 DNA reads TGTGCCAGTAGTACACCGGGACTAGCGGGGGGGTCTGCGGGCCATGAGCAGTTCTTC. This codes for CASSTPGLAGGSAGHEQFF.

In its sample, this clonotype was seen a few times. This sequence joins TRBV29-1 and TRBJ2-2; 8 nucleotides line up with TRBD1. The V and J ends lost 7 bases and 4 bases, in that order; junction bases with no gene match: 8. This CDR3 contains 14 residues. Germline CDR1 SQVTM, CDR2 ANQGSEA. CDR3 nucleotides: TGCAGCGCGCAAGGACAGGGAGGCACCGGGGAGCTGTTTTTT. Translation gives CSAQGQGGTGELFF.

A word on this clonotype: This may arise from a read error, as a much more abundant clone is one base away. The chain recombines TRBV6-4 with TRBJ1-5; D not certain. The germline V gene has CDR1 MRHNA and CDR2 SNTAGT. This CDR3 is built from 13 residues. The V gene lost 5 bases and the J gene lost 3 bases, with 8 bases spanning the gap. The chain's CDR3 is CASSTAYNQPQHF. The CDR3 DNA follows: TGTGCCAGCAGTACAGCGTACAATCAGCCCCAGCATTTT.

Worth noting for this clonotype: Likely a read error: the CDR3 ends without its conserved phenylalanine or tryptophan. The CDR3: CATRPGGPNLYEQYL. The CDR3 nucleotides are TGTGCCACCCGTCCTGGGGGACCCAACCTCTACGAGCAGTACTTA. The V gene is TRBV6-5, the J gene TRBJ2-7; D possibly matches TRBD1 or TRBD2 (5 bases each). Germline CDR1 and CDR2: MNHEY and SVGAGI. The V and J ends lost 10 bases and 3 bases respectively, with 22 bases between them. The CDR3 has 15 residues.

About this clonotype: It may be a read error: a sequence one base away is much more abundant. The rearrangement links TRBV4-1 to TRBJ1-6, with 8 bases matching TRBD1. CDR3 length: 14 amino acids. Germline V gene sequence: CDR1 MGHRA, CDR2 YSYEKL. CDR3 sequence: CASSLDRAGSPLQF. As DNA, the CDR3 is TGCGCCAGCAGTTTGGACAGGGCCGGATCACCCCTCCAATTT.

The CDR3 reads CASSLSGGPTDTQYF. In DNA form, the CDR3 reads TGTGCCAGCAGCTTGTCTGGAGGGCCCACAGATACGCAGTATTTT. V is TRBV5-6 and J is TRBJ2-3; D possibly corresponds to TRBD2 (6 bases). Germline loops: CDR1 SGHDT, CDR2 YYEEEE. This CDR3 has 15 amino acids. V was pared by 1 base and J by 2 bases, with 11 bases between. The whole variable domain, filled in from reference TRBV5-6 and TRBJ2-3, reads DAGVTQSPTHLIKTRGQQVTLRCSPKSGHDTVSWYQQALGQGPQFIFQYYEEEERQRGNFPDRFSGHQFPNYSSELNVNALLLGDSALYLCASSLSGGPTDTQYFGPGTRLTVL.

As concerns this clonotype: A read error may explain this, as a much larger clone is one base away. The V and J genes are TRBV7-2 and TRBJ1-2; tentatively, D is TRBD1 (5 bases). Trimming took off 7 bases at V and 2 bases at J, with 17 bases between the two ends. Per the germline V gene, CDR1 is SGHTA and CDR2 is FQGNSA. The CDR3 runs to 15 residues. CDR3 bases: TGTGCCAGCACCTCACGGGACCAACCGAACTATGGCTACACCTTC. This encodes CASTSRDQPNYGYTF.

The CDR3 sequence is CASSETGARSYNSPLHF. CDR3 in DNA: TGTGCCAGCAGTGAAACAGGGGCCCGCTCCTATAATTCACCCCTCCACTTT. The chain combines TRBV12-3 or TRBV12-4 with TRBJ1-6; 7 bases agree with TRBD1. Losses at the gene ends were 5 bases for V and 0 bases for J; bases not matched to a gene: 7. This CDR3 spans 17 amino acids.

In this sample, this clonotype turned up many times. The rearrangement links TRBV7-8 to TRBJ2-5; 7 bases align to TRBD1. CDR3 length: 16 residues. Germline V gene lookup returns CDR1 SGHVS and CDR2 FQNEAQ. Trimming took 2 bases from V and 5 from J; bases not matched to a gene: 11. CDR3 DNA sequence: TGTGCCAGCAGCTTATGGGACAGTCCGGAGGTCGAGACCCAGTACTTC. Translated, it gives CASSLWDSPEVETQYF.

Of note for this clonotype: It may be a read error: a sequence one base away is much more abundant. V is TRBV7-2 and J is TRBJ2-2; possibly TRBD2 for D (5 bases). Germline-derived CDR1 and CDR2 are SGHTA and FQGNSA. The CDR3 sequence is 13 residues long. CDR3 residues: CASSQAVTGELCF. CDR3 coding DNA: TGTGCCAGCAGCCAAGCGGTTACCGGGGAGCTGTGTTTT. Full variable domain (missing parts from reference TRBV7-2 and TRBJ2-2): GAGVSQSPSNKVTEKGKDVELRCDPISGHTALYWYRQSLGQGLEFLIYFQGNSAPDKSGLPSDRFSAERTGGSVSTLTIQRTQQEDSAVYLCASSQAVTGELCFGEGSRLTVL.

The rearrangement links TRBV6-5 to TRBJ2-3; 7 positions agree with TRBD2. The germline gives CDR1 MNHEY, CDR2 SVGAGI. Trimming at V came to 4 bases and at J to 2 bases, leaving 12 bases not matched to a gene. The CDR3 extends over 17 amino acids. As DNA, the CDR3 is TGTGCCAGCAGTTCTCTGGGCCCTAGCGGATACACAGATACGCAGTATTTT. Amino acids: CASSSLGPSGYTDTQYF.

The rearrangement joins TRBV11-2 to TRBJ2-7; 7 nucleotides align to TRBD1. Trimming removed 6 bases from V and 7 bases from J; junction bases left unmatched: 15. This CDR3 comprises 15 residues. Germline CDR1 reads SGHAT; CDR2 reads FQNNGV. Here the CDR3 reads CASRSLRGTEGEQYF. The CDR3 bases are TGTGCCAGCAGGTCCTTGAGAGGGACAGAGGGAGAGCAGTACTTC.

The chain has TRBV4-2 and TRBJ2-7; D gene unclear. Germline V gene sequence: CDR1 LGHNA, CDR2 YNFKEQ. V lost 3 bases and J 0 bases, leaving 12 bases between the germline ends. The CDR3 runs to 15 residues. The CDR3 is CASSHPRGSSYEQYF. The DNA of the CDR3 is TGTGCCAGCAGCCACCCTAGAGGTTCCTCCTACGAGCAGTACTTC.

The chain has TRBV27 and TRBJ2-7; D not certain. CDR1 is MNHEY, CDR2 SMNVEV, per germline (reference sequence). Trimming shortened V by 4 bases and J by 5 bases, and 9 bases separated the two germline ends. The CDR3 covers 12 residues. The CDR3 nucleotides read TGTGCCAGCAGTTCCAGCGTCCACGAGCAGTACTTC. As protein: CASSSSVHEQYF.

There are many counts of this clonotype. The chain employs TRBV7-8 and TRBJ1-5, with 11 bases identical to TRBD1. Germline V CDR1 and CDR2: SGHVS, FQNEAQ. CDR3 length equals 19 residues. The V and J ends lost 7 bases and 2 bases, in that order; junction bases with no gene match: 16. The DNA of the CDR3 is TGTGCCAGCAACAACCGGACAGGGGGCGATGGGAGGGGCAATCAGCCCCAGCATTTT. Protein: CASNNRTGGDGRGNQPQHF.

This clonotype appeared a few times. The chain combines TRBV28 with TRBJ1-1; tentatively, D is TRBD1 (5 bases). The germline CDR1 and CDR2 sequences are MDHEN and SYDVKM. The CDR3 contains 14 residues. Trimming took 3 bases from V and 6 from J, leaving 14 bases between them. CDR3 sequence (DNA): TGTGCCAGCAGTTTTTTCGGGGCCGCCCCTGAAGCTTTCTTT. As protein: CASSFFGAAPEAFF.

This clonotype was counted only a few times. The chain combines TRBV6-5 with TRBJ2-6; weak D call: TRBD1 (6 bases). Trimming shortened V by 6 bases and J by 4 bases, and 13 bases separated the two germline ends. Germline V gene data show CDR1 as MNHEY and CDR2 as SVGAGI. The CDR3 consists of 15 residues. The CDR3 nucleotides are TGTGCCAGCAGCCCCGAGGGGACAGGGGCCAACGTCCTGACTTTC. Protein product: CASSPEGTGANVLTF.

This clonotype appeared a few times. The chain combines TRBV18 with TRBJ2-2; D is unclear. Germline V gives CDR1 KGHSH, CDR2 LQKENI. This CDR3 is 15 amino acids long. The germline V and J ends were trimmed by 4 bases and 1 base, with 10 bases remaining between them. CDR3 protein: CASSQHPKNTGELFF. In DNA, the CDR3 is TGTGCCAGCTCACAACACCCCAAGAACACCGGGGAGCTGTTTTTT. The variable domain in full, completed from reference TRBV18 and TRBJ2-2, reads NAGVMQNPRHLVRRRGQEARLRCSPMKGHSHVYWYRQLPEEGLKFMVYLQKENIIDESGMPKERFSAEFPKEGPSILRIQQVVRGDSAAYFCASSQHPKNTGELFFGEGSRLTVL.

The gene calls are TRBV6-5 and TRBJ2-2; D gene ambiguous. Looked up from germline, CDR1 is MNHEY and CDR2 is SVGAGI. The CDR3 totals 14 residues. Trimming pared 7 bases from V and 0 bases from J, leaving 9 bases between. CDR3 in DNA: TGTGCCAGCACCGCCGGAGCGAACACCGGGGAGCTGTTTTTT. Translated: CASTAGANTGELFF.

In this sample, this clonotype turned up a few times. The chain couples TRBV11-2 to TRBJ2-3; unclear D gene. Germline-derived CDR1 and CDR2 are SGHAT and FQNNGV. V lost 0 bases, J lost 3 bases, and 10 bases lay in between. The CDR3 is 15 amino acids. CDR3 protein: CASSLDRAGTDTQYF. The CDR3 DNA sequence: TGTGCCAGCAGCTTAGATCGGGCTGGGACAGATACGCAGTATTTT. The full variable domain, with the rest looked up from reference TRBV11-2 and TRBJ2-3, is EAGVAQSPRYKIIEKRQSVAFWCNPISGHATLYWYQQILGQGPKLLIQFQNNGVVDDSQLPKDRFSAERLKGVDSTLKIQPAKLEDSAVYLCASSLDRAGTDTQYFGPGTRLTVL.